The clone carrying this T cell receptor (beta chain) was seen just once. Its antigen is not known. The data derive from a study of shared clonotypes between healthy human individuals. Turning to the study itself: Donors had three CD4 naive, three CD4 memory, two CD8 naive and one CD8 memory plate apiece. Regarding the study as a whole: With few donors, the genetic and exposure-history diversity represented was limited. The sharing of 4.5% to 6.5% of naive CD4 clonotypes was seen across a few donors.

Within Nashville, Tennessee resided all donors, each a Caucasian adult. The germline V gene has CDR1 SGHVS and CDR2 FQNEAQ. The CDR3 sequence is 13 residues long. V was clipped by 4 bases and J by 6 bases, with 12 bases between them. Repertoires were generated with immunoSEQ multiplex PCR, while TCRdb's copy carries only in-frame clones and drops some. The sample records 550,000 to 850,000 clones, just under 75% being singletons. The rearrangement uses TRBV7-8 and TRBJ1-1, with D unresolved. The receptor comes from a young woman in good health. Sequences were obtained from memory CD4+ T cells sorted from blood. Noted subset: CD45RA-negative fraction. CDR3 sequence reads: CASSSHRVSEAFF. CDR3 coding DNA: TGTGCCAGCAGCTCCCACCGTGTGTCTGAAGCTTTCTTT. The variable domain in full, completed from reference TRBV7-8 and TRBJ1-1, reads GAGVSQSPRYKVAKRGQDVALRCDPISGHVSLFWYQQALGQGPEFLTYFQNEAQLDKSGLPSDRFFAERPEGSVSTLKIQRTQQEDSAVYLCASSSHRVSEAFFGQGTRLTVV.